What follows are 10 T cell receptor beta chains derived from one specimen sequenced in a study of blood T cell repertoires in COVID-19. This table comes from immunoSEQ multiplex PCR, and its TCRdb copy is limited to in-frame clones, with some not included. The table has under 300,000 clones, about 86% seen once. The sequenced material came from peripheral blood. The receptors originated from a woman aged 25 to 39 with COVID-19, enrolled during active disease.

The table lists this clone with a count of one. The chain combines TRBV5-1 with TRBJ2-7; maybe TRBD1 (6 bases). This CDR3 comprises 13 residues. The V end lost 3 bases, the J end lost 2 bases, and 9 bases lay between the germline ends. Germline CDR1 SGHRS, CDR2 YFSETQ. CDR3 sequence (DNA): TGCGCCAGCAGCTGGACAGCTACCTACGAGCAGTACTTC. Translating it yields CASSWTATYEQYF.

CDR3 bases: TGTGCCAGCAGCGCGAGGGGGGGGGCTTCAGAGACCCAGTACTTC. Translated: CASSARGGASETQYF. The V and J genes are TRBV4-2 and TRBJ2-5; D may be TRBD2 (7 bases). The CDR3 extends over 15 amino acids. The V end was cut by 5 bases, the J end by 4 bases, with 17 bases between. Germline V gene sequence: CDR1 LGHNA, CDR2 YNFKEQ.

This sequence joins TRBV5-1 and TRBJ1-1, with D hard to call. The CDR3 runs 13 residues. V shed 5 bases and J shed 1 base, with 9 bases lying between them. The germline CDR1 and CDR2 sequences are SGHRS and YFSETQ. CDR3 sequence: CASSSQANTEAFF. The CDR3 bases are TGCGCCAGCAGTTCGCAGGCGAACACTGAAGCTTTCTTT.

The V and J genes are TRBV30 and TRBJ1-5, with D tentatively TRBD1 (6 bases). Germline values: CDR1 GTSNPN, CDR2 SVGIG (reference sequence). With 3 bases removed from V and 5 bases from J, the gap between germline ends came to 17 bases. This CDR3 is 15 amino acids long. The CDR3 loop is CAWRGQYSGDQPQHF. Here the CDR3 DNA reads TGTGCCTGGAGAGGACAGTACTCTGGTGATCAGCCCCAGCATTTT.

This clone was detected only once. The chain combines TRBV29-1 with TRBJ2-1; TRBD2 matches at 8 bases. Germline CDR1 is SQVTM and CDR2 is ANQGSEA. V dropped 5 bases and J dropped 2; count of bases not matched to a gene: 8. The CDR3 totals 15 residues. The CDR3 DNA follows: TGCAGCGTTAGAGAGACTAGCGCTACCTACAATGAGCAGTTCTTC. It is translated as CSVRETSATYNEQFF.

This chain uses TRBV10-3 with TRBJ2-2; 8 bases are a match to TRBD1. The trim removed 10 bases at V and 7 bases at J, leaving 11 bases unmatched. CDR1 and CDR2 (germline): ENHRY, SYGVKD. This CDR3 region has 14 residues. CDR3 sequence: CATLATGGDGELFF. The CDR3 nucleotides are TGTGCCACCTTAGCCACAGGGGGTGACGGGGAGCTGTTTTTT.

The genes are TRBV28 and TRBJ1-2; possibly TRBD1 for D (6 bases). Germline-derived CDR1 and CDR2 are MDHEN and SYDVKM. Trimming cost V 1 base and J 8 bases, with 11 bases left between them. The CDR3 spans 13 residues. The CDR3 reads CASSLSGEGGYTF. In DNA form, the CDR3 reads TGTGCCAGCAGTTTATCAGGGGAAGGGGGCTACACCTTC.

J is TRBJ1-3 and V is TRBV7-2; no reliable D call. The CDR3 loop spans 16 amino acids. V dropped 7 bases and J dropped 3 bases, with 19 bases sitting between them. Germline loops: CDR1 SGHTA, CDR2 FQGNSA. Here the CDR3 DNA reads TGTGCCAGCAACCCCGGGGAGGAGTCCCTTGGAAACACCATATATTTT. Translation gives CASNPGEESLGNTIYF.

This clone has just one count. This sequence joins TRBV2 and TRBJ1-3; D uncertain. The CDR3 loop spans 13 amino acids. CDR1 is SNHLY, CDR2 FYNNEI, per germline. V was cut by 7 bases and J by 1 base, with 8 bases left in between. CDR3 nucleotides: TGTGCCAGCATATCGGAGTCTGGAAACACCATATATTTT. It specifies CASISESGNTIYF.

The J gene is TRBJ1-3, the V gene TRBV3-1 (or the pseudogene TRBV3-2), with 9 bases that match TRBD1. The trim removed 4 bases at V and 3 bases at J, leaving 4 bases unmatched. From germline, CDR1 is LGHDT and CDR2 YNNKEL (reference sequence). The CDR3 has 15 residues. CDR3 amino acids: CASSPGQGIGNTIYF. CDR3 bases: TGTGCCAGCAGCCCGGGACAGGGAATTGGAAACACCATATATTTT.